This is a list of T cell receptor beta chains from one sample in a study of cytomegalovirus exposure and HLA in healthy donors. The data were produced by immunoSEQ multiplex PCR, yet TCRdb's version contains in-frame clones alone and is incomplete. The sample has 65,000 or so clones, about 94% seen once. The sequenced sample was PBMCs. Receptors originate from a young man in good health and CMV-seropositive. CDR3s include the opening cysteine and the closing phenylalanine or tryptophan. D genes are given only for firm matches. Part of the rows lack a size; the others show once, few, many or a class for expanded clones.

D	size	V	J	length	DNA	CDR3
TRBD2	NA	TRBV7-9	TRBJ2-3	13	TGTGCCAGCAGCCACCTTCGGGAGGTTACGCAGTATTTT	CASSHLREVTQYF
NA	NA	TRBV7-9	TRBJ2-1	14	TGTGCCAGCCGAAAGGTCGGGGTAAGGGATGAGCAGTTCTTC	CASRKVGVRDEQFF
NA	NA	TRBV2	TRBJ1-5	15	TGTGCCAGCACTCCCTTGGCAGATAGCAATCAGCCCCAGCATTTT	CASTPLADSNQPQHF
TRBD1	NA	TRBV6-6	TRBJ2-7	12	TGTGCCTGCAGGGACAGTAAAGGTGAGCAGTACTTC	CACRDSKGEQYF
TRBD1	NA	TRBV25-1	TRBJ1-4	17	TGTGCCAGCAGTGCAGGGGGGAGAGGGGACTTGGGTGAAAAACTGTTTTTT	CASSAGGRGDLGEKLFF
TRBD1	NA	TRBV18	TRBJ2-7	15	TGTGCCAGCTCAAAGACAGGGGGCGCGTACTACGAGCAGTACTTC	CASSKTGGAYYEQYF
TRBD1	once	TRBV11-2	TRBJ2-2	14	TGTGCCAGCAGCACGGCAGGGGGCACCGGGGAGCTGTTTTTT	CASSTAGGTGELFF
NA	NA	TRBV19	TRBJ2-1	15	TGTGCCAGTAGTATCCTCCCCCACCGGTACAATGAGCAGTTCTTC	CASSILPHRYNEQFF
TRBD2	NA	TRBV7-9	TRBJ2-3	16	TGTGCCAGCAGAGCAGGCGGAGCGGGGATCACAGATACGCAGTATTTT	CASRAGGAGITDTQYF
NA	once	TRBV11-2	TRBJ2-7	14	TGTGCCAGCAGCTTAGTGCCAGGGGTCAACGAGCAGTACTTC	CASSLVPGVNEQYF
TRBD1	NA	TRBV6-6	TRBJ1-2	15	TGTGCCAGCAGTTACGGGACAGCCTCTAACTATGGCTACACCTTC	CASSYGTASNYGYTF
TRBD1	NA	TRBV2	TRBJ2-7	15	TGTGCCAGCAGTGTAATGCAGGGGGCGTTAGGTGAGCAGTACTTC	CASSVMQGALGEQYF
NA	NA	TRBV7-3	TRBJ2-5	16	TGTGCCAGCAGCTTAACGACGGGTGGACTACAAGAGACCCAGTACTTC	CASSLTTGGLQETQYF
NA	NA	TRBV30	TRBJ1-1	14	TGTGCCTGGAGGTTAGACATCTCGAACACTGAAGCTTTCTTT	CAWRLDISNTEAFF
NA	once	TRBV27	TRBJ2-3	14	TGTGCCAGCAGTTCAGGGGCAGACACAGATACGCAGTATTTT	CASSSGADTDTQYF
TRBD1	NA	TRBV7-2	TRBJ2-6	18	TGTGCCAGCAGCTTACGGATCGGGACAGGAGGTGGGGCCAACGTCCTGACTTTC	CASSLRIGTGGGANVLTF
NA	NA	TRBV7-8	TRBJ1-3	13	TGTGCCAGCAGCTCTAGGGGGGGAAACACCATATATTTT	CASSSRGGNTIYF
NA	NA	TRBV4-1	TRBJ1-1	15	TGCGCCAGCAGCCACCACAAGCAGGGGTTTCCCGAAGCTTTCTTT	CASSHHKQGFPEAFF
TRBD1	NA	TRBV5-1	TRBJ2-2	17	TGCGCCAGCAGCGCACCCCGGGACAGGGGCGACACCGGGGAGCTGTTTTTT	CASSAPRDRGDTGELFF
TRBD1	NA	TRBV7-3	TRBJ1-1	15	TGTGCCAGCAGCCCAAGTTACCAGGGGGTCGCTGAAGCTTTCTTT	CASSPSYQGVAEAFF
TRBD1	NA	TRBV9	TRBJ2-7	15	TGTGCCAGCAGCGTTACGGGACAGACGGCCTACGAGCAGTACTTC	CASSVTGQTAYEQYF
TRBD1	NA	TRBV7-2	TRBJ2-3	11	TGTGCCAGCAGCCTCGGGACAGGGGGACATTTT	CASSLGTGGHF
NA	NA	TRBV7-9	TRBJ1-4	15	TGTGCCAGCAGCTCTTTGACAGGTGACGATGAAAAACTGTTTTTT	CASSSLTGDDEKLFF
NA	NA	TRBV28	TRBJ1-2	13	TGTGCCAGCAGTTTAAGGGGAGGGAACGGCTACACCTTC	CASSLRGGNGYTF
TRBD2	NA	TRBV18	TRBJ2-1	15	TGTGCCAGCTCACCAACGGGAGGGCCTAGCAATGAGCAGTTCTTC	CASSPTGGPSNEQFF
NA	NA	TRBV6-5	TRBJ1-2	14	TGTGCCAGCAGTTACTCGAGTCGCGAGTATGGCTACACCTTC	CASSYSSREYGYTF
TRBD1	NA	TRBV7-2	TRBJ1-2	14	TGTGCCAGCAGACGAGGGGACAGGGCCCGTGGCTACACCTTC	CASRRGDRARGYTF
NA	NA	TRBV6-1	TRBJ2-5	13	TGTGCCAGCAGTGAAGCTCGGGGGGAGACCCAGTACTTC	CASSEARGETQYF
TRBD2	NA	TRBV7-9	TRBJ2-7	15	TGTGCCAGCAGCTTCACCGGGGCGGGGGGCTACGAGCAGTACTTC	CASSFTGAGGYEQYF
NA	NA	TRBV7-2	TRBJ2-7	14	TGTGCCAGCAGCCTAAAAAATGGTCCCTACGAGCAGTACTTC	CASSLKNGPYEQYF
NA	NA	TRBV7-8	TRBJ2-1	14	TGTGCCAGCAGCTTAGAACTGACCAGCGATGAGCAGTTCTTC	CASSLELTSDEQFF